The TCR beta chain under discussion was sequenced for a study of identical twins. TCRdb re-called the 5' RACE reads with MiXCR, one entry per CDR3 protein. This sample has hundreds of thousands of distinct CDR3 sequences, with 20% to 25% found just once. As regards this clonotype: The antigen is not known.

Healthy Caucasians, and only they, were the donors. General study findings and limits: Twins shared out-of-frame alpha sequences with excess low generation probability.

Trimming stripped 4 bases from V and 3 bases from J, with 16 bases between. The CDR3 contains 15 residues. Germline CDR1 and CDR2: PRHDT and FYEKMQ (reference sequence). The same specimen was also included in a second study, on yellow fever vaccine responses in identical twins.

Sequences were obtained from CD4+ T cells sorted from blood. This receptor was identified in a woman aged 18-29 years in good health. The chain employs TRBV13 and TRBJ2-7; D is possibly TRBD1 (6 bases). The CDR3 reads CASSWTAYKDYEQYF. As DNA, the CDR3 is TGTGCCAGCAGCTGGACAGCCTATAAGGACTACGAGCAGTACTTC.